The entry below describes one T cell receptor beta chain. Its antigen is unknown. There are no base qualities to consult, and no much larger clone falls within one base. The CDR3 starts with the cysteine, ends with the phenylalanine, and has 15 residues. Only CDR3 DNA is held: 45 bases, read in frame from base 1. Between the V and J ends, shortened by 2 bases and 7 bases respectively, the junction contains 15 bases. CDR1 and CDR2 are read off the germline V gene as MDHEN and SYDVKM. This sample is part of a study of cytomegalovirus exposure and HLA in healthy donors (dated by TCRdb to about 2017). In the study overall: According to an earlier analysis of several hundred of the donors, roughly 180 million T cells yielded some 110 million unique TCR beta sequences and around 300 Gb of sequence data. An early release covering around 630 HLA-typed donors comprised approximately 300 gigabases of sequencing data and some 79 million unique TCR sequences. Of the 300 to 500 genotyped donors, roughly 80% were placed in the genetic ancestry cluster associated with self-reported Caucasian donors. The study was designed to test whether signatures of past pathogen exposure could be identified by cataloging public T cell receptors. The study profiled the T cell repertoires of 550 to 700 subjects by immunosequencing and related them to cytomegalovirus serostatus. A separate validation cohort of roughly 130 different subjects was used in addition to the roughly 670-subject first cohort. High-throughput TCR immunosequencing, statistical association of individual TCRs with disease status, and machine learning were combined to predict cytomegalovirus infection status. A later analysis re-examined previously published TCR beta repertoires from about 670 donors and added high-resolution HLA genotyping to investigate patterns of TCR occurrence. The later analysis used no new phenotypic data to find candidate immune exposures, relying instead on TCR beta sequences and their occurrence across donors. An earlier analysis of fewer than 750 of the donors used high-throughput TCR beta sequencing to judge whether each TCR beta V gene segment behaved as functional or pseudogenic. Donor age, sex, ethnicity and CMV serostatus were compiled alongside the repertoire data. A later genetic analysis used genome-wide SNP genotypes for about three fifths of the 666 donors, treating that subset as a discovery cohort. Every discovery cohort repertoire had been produced on one sequencing platform. Both class I and class II loci were covered by HLA typing, at four-digit resolution. Typing coverage differed by locus: A, B, C, DRB1 and DQB1 were typed in roughly 629-640 donors, DQA1 in approximately 520, DPA1 in some 570, and DPB1 in 472. A few DR-DQ haplotypes were treated as single units for association and clustering because of strong linkage in the cohort. Across approximately 400 genotyped donors of the cohort, an average of about 240,000 unique TCR beta nucleotide sequences per donor were sequenced, and 15% to 20% of those sequences were non-productive.

The cohort was made up of around 720 healthy bone marrow donors. Cohort members were all nominally healthy when sampled, although unrecorded immune exposures were likely present. The donor was CMV seronegative and was included in the group of 352 seronegative cohort members. Each donor provided a peripheral blood sample, and peripheral blood mononuclear cells were used for TCR beta sequencing. Genomic DNA was extracted from the blood cell samples with the Qiagen DNeasy Blood Extraction Kit. Overall study results and their limits: The study listed 150 to 200 TCR beta chains as associated with cytomegalovirus. A further reported finding was that TCR beta sequences accurately predicted the HLA-A and HLA-B alleles for most subjects in the first cohort. Strong co-occurrence of HLA alleles, especially DR and DQ, made assigning TCR associations to individual alleles difficult. A cluster of highly shared sequence variants was judged likely to be a technical artifact of the sequencing pipeline. In a later analysis, TCR association rates were found to vary across HLA loci, with the most associated TCRs seen for DRB1 alleles and the fewest for HLA-C alleles. In vitro tests confirmed that a few of the cytomegalovirus-associated TCR beta chains recognize cytomegalovirus antigens. In a later analysis, HLA-associated TCR beta chains were found to be more clonally expanded and to have lower generation probabilities than equally common non-associated chains. In an earlier analysis of about 600 of the donors, most TCR beta V segments appeared in productive rearrangements about 87% or about 30% of the time, broadly matching IMGT annotations. The cohort was sequenced for TCR beta chains only, and without alpha or paired-chain data the features that could be detected were limited. About 17 rarely observed V segments, including chromosome 9 orphons, were excluded from the earlier analysis of about 500 of the donors because counts were too low. V-gene and J-gene trimming of TCR beta chains was associated with a missense DCLRE1C variant in a later genetic analysis, and the association was replicated in an independent cohort. Roughly uniform sequencing depth across donors was assumed in presence/absence analyses, although this assumption may not hold. Across donors, most TCR sequences were observed very rarely, whereas some public TCRs were present in many individuals. According to a later genetic analysis, donors in an Asian-associated ancestry cluster had fewer N-insertions in productive TCRs than the approximately 650-donor mean. In a later analysis, several top co-occurrence clusters were reported to appear linked to parvovirus B19, influenza, CMV and Epstein-Barr virus. The classifier was reported to diagnose cytomegalovirus status with high specificity and sensitivity in both the original and validation cohorts. Linkage disequilibrium might explain the correlated functional status among segregating V segments, but an unknown experimental factor could not be excluded. Because some donors lacked HLA typing at each locus, the association tests relied only on the typed subset. The 87-base-pair reads could not distinguish some IMGT-functional V segments, including TRBV6-2 and TRBV6-3, so those segments were excluded. In a later analysis, about 16,000 TCR beta sequences were associated with specific HLA alleles at a false discovery rate of 0.05. According to the authors, the approach could potentially be generalized to other disease states and immunological phenotypes. According to a later analysis, most CMV-associated TCR beta chains appeared to be HLA-restricted, and the HLA associations seemed to be driven largely by CMV exposure. The only immune exposure information available for the cohort was CMV serostatus.

Library preparation was by the immunoSEQ multiplex PCR assay. A mixture of 60 forward primers for TCR Vbeta segments and 13 reverse primers for TCR Jbeta segments was used in the multiplex PCR. Amplification of the CDR3 region of rearranged TCR beta genes was performed with a multiplex PCR assay on genomic DNA. The Illumina HiSeq System was used to sequence the amplified TCR beta libraries as 87-base-pair reads. On the authors' methods: In a later analysis, around 80 million unique TCR beta chains were counted across the approximately 640 repertoires, and about 10 million of these chains were shared by at least two donors. Raw reads were error-corrected and collapsed into unique sequences with a nearest-neighbor algorithm that merged closely related sequences to remove PCR and sequencing errors. V, D and J gene segments were assigned by aligning CDR3 sequences to IMGT reference sequences. For a sequence to be retained, a match of at least six nucleotides was required to both a V gene segment and a J gene segment. A rearrangement was called productive if the CDR3 had no stop codons and remained in frame with V and J, and every other rearrangement was called non-productive. Following IMGT convention, CDR3 was defined as the stretch from the second conserved V-encoded cysteine up to the conserved J-encoded phenylalanine. The earlier analysis of a few hundred of the donors excluded sequences that lacked an unambiguous match to a single V gene segment. In an earlier analysis of several hundred of the donors, V segments were called functional above 56.7% productive rearrangements and were called segregating when the between-donor standard deviation exceeded 5%. To diagnose cytomegalovirus status from the catalog of TCR beta chain sequences, a statistical classification framework was built. A later analysis assigned V and J genes by comparing TCR nucleotide sequences with IMGT/GENE-DB human TR gene sequences. A later analysis assigned CDR3 sequences and most-parsimonious VDJ recombination scenarios with the TCRdist pipeline. In a later analysis, each TCR beta chain was defined by its CDR3 amino acid sequence together with its V-gene family, and reads lacking a unique V-gene family were excluded. To address suspected cross-contamination and a sequencing artifact, a later analysis removed 450 to 700 highly shared, low-generation-probability nucleotide sequences. In a later analysis, a clonal expansion index for each public chain was calculated from normalized within-repertoire ranks of inferred template counts. In a later analysis, generation probabilities were computed using a VDJ recombination model fitted to out-of-frame rearrangements, and the results were checked against IGoR. In a later analysis, TCR-TCR, TCR-HLA and TCR-CMV co-occurrence was scored with hypergeometric tests, and a repertoire-size bias correction was applied to TCR pairs. A later analysis estimated false discovery rates by permuting HLA or CMV assignments 20 times. A later analysis grouped co-occurring TCRs with DBSCAN, adding TCRdist sequence similarity when clustering within HLA-allele-positive subsets. Repertoires with fewer than 30,000 or more than 120,000 public chains, plus five repertoires with anomalous nucleotide sharing, were excluded from co-occurrence clustering. TCRdb retrieved this table from immuneACCESS and kept in-frame rearrangements only. Not all clones are present; in checked studies, unresolved V genes account for under half, and no reason is known for the remainder. V and J calls and clone size follow that table, whereas D and trimming were derived from the DNA. In all, the sample holds tens of thousands of clones, and around 78% of those were seen once. The top ten constitute roughly a tenth of the sample.

The receptor was isolated from a middle-aged man in good health and CMV-seronegative. The sample was PBMCs. The sequence joins TRBV28 to TRBJ2-1; D gene: possibly TRBD2, on 5 matching bases. The CDR3 is CASSLGGLPDNEQFF. The DNA sequence reads TGTGCCAGCAGTTTAGGCGGACTTCCGGATAATGAGCAGTTCTTC.